This T cell receptor beta chain was observed in a study of T-cell reconstitution after alpha-beta-depleted transplantation in children (dated by TCRdb to about 2016). As for the study more broadly: The study quantitatively tracked T-cell immune reconstitution after TCRalphabeta/CD19-depleted allogeneic hematopoietic cell transplantation in children using TCR repertoire profiling.

What the authors observed across the whole study: The apparently early recovery of alphabetaT-cell counts about two months after transplant reportedly depended on only several hundred rapidly expanded clones that came from non-depleted graft cells. In some patients, the high TCRbeta diversity seen at day 60 was put down to recipient T cells and intrathymic progenitors that had survived conditioning. Hyperexpanded clone frequencies declined over subsequent months; after one year, T-cell counts and TCRbeta diversity were mostly attributed to newly produced T cells.

There are a few counts of this clonotype. The target of this receptor is not known. No quality values exist for individual bases; no much larger clone is one base distant. This sample's treatment or condition label indicates: allogeneic hematopoietic cell transplantation with graft depleted of TCRalphabeta T cells and CD19 B cells. The transplant recipients were children given TCRalphabeta/CD19-depleted allogeneic hematopoietic cell grafts. Receptor amplification or capture employed PCR. Sequencing instrument: Illumina HiSeq 2500. TCR library preparation used molecular barcoding, with unique molecular identifiers applied to normalize quantification of the TCRbeta repertoire. TCRdb trimmed the raw reads at Q25, called clones with MiXCR and kept productive beta chains. Here each entry gathers all rows of one CDR3 protein and keeps the most common genes and DNA. The sample includes hundreds of thousands of distinct CDR3 sequences, with 6.5% to 9% observed a single time. Of the sample, 9.1% falls within the top ten clones.

V drops 5 bases and J drops 7 bases, leaving 15 bases in between. The CDR3 numbers 14 residues from cysteine through phenylalanine. The retained sequence is limited to the CDR3, 42 bases, with the frame set at the first base. The germline V gene yields SGHVS for CDR1 and FNYEAQ for CDR2. The TCR sequence derives from a female patient aged 2-10 years who had a stem cell transplant for Fanconi anemia, so the T cells may come from the graft donor. This sample comprised peripheral blood, obtained 360 days after TCRalphabeta/CD19-depleted stem cell transplant. The receptor chain draws on TRBV7-6 and TRBJ2-1; 6 matching bases give a weak D call of TRBD1. The DNA sequence follows: TGTGCCAGCAGCCCCCTCACGCAGGGGAATGAGCAGTTCTTC. Translated, it reads CASSPLTQGNEQFF. Extended through the reference TRBV7-6 and TRBJ2-1 proteins, this CDR3 yields the full variable domain: GAGVSQSPRYKVTKRGQDVALRCDPISGHVSLYWYRQALGQGPEFLTYFNYEAQQDKSGLPNDRFSAERPEGSISTLTIQRTEQRDSAMYRCASSPLTQGNEQFFGPGTRLTVL.